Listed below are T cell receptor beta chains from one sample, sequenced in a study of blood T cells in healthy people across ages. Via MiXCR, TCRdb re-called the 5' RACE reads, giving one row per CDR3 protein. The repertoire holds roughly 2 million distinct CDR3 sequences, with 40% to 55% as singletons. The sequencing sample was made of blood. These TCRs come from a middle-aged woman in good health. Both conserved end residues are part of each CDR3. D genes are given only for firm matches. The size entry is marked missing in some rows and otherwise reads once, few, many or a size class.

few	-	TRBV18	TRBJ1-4	TGTGCCAGCTCACCACGTAACGGGATACCTAATGAAAAACTGTTTTTT	CASSPRNGIPNEKLFF
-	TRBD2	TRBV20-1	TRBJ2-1	TGCAGTGCTAGAGATCGGGGACTAGCGGGGGGGAAGATCTACAATGAGCAGTTCTTC	CSARDRGLAGGKIYNEQFF
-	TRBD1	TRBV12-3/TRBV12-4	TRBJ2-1	TGTGCCAGCAGCCCCGCCGGGACAGGGGGATACAATGAGCAGTTCTTC	CASSPAGTGGYNEQFF
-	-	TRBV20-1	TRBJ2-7	TGCAGTGCTAGGGGCAGGGCGGGCTACGAGCAGTACTTC	CSARGRAGYEQYF
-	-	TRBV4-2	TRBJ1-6	TGTGCCAGCAGCCCTTCGACAACTTCACCCCTCCACTTT	CASSPSTTSPLHF
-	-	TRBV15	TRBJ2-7	TGTGCCACCAGCAGACCCGGGCTCGAGCAGTACTTC	CATSRPGLEQYF
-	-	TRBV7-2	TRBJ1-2	TGTGCCAGCAGCGTGATTGACGGCAACTATGGCTACACCTTC	CASSVIDGNYGYTF
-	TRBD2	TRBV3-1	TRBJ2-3	TGTGCCAGCAGCCCCACTAGCGGGGGGCACACAGATACGCAGTATTTT	CASSPTSGGHTDTQYF
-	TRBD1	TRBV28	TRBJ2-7	TGTGCCAGCAGTCCAGGGGACAGTAGTGCCTACGAGCAGTACTTC	CASSPGDSSAYEQYF
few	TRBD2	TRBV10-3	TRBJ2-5	TGTGCCATCAGCCTCGGACTAGACCAAGAGACCCAGTACTTC	CAISLGLDQETQYF
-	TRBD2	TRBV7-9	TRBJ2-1	TGTGCCAGCAGCCCAAATCGGGGACTAACCTCCTACAATGAGCAGTTCTTC	CASSPNRGLTSYNEQFF
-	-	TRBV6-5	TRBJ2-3	TGTGCCAACAACCCACACGCAGGTTTTCCAGATACGCAGTATTTT	CANNPHAGFPDTQYF
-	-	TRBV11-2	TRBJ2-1	TGTGCCAGTACCCTGGATAGGAGGGCAGAGACCCAGTTCTTC	CASTLDRRAETQFF
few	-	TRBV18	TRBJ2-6	TGTGCCAGCTCACCATGGGCAGCTGGGGCCAACGTCCTGACTTTC	CASSPWAAGANVLTF
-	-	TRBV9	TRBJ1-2	TGTGCCAGCAGCGCCCAGCCCCAATTAGGACAAAATGGCTACACCTTC	CASSAQPQLGQNGYTF
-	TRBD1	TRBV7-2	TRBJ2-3	TGTGCCAGCAGCTTTTCGGACAGGGGGGTGGCAGATACGCAGTATTTT	CASSFSDRGVADTQYF
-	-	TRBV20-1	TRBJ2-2	TGCAGTGCTTTCCCGGGGGTGGACACCGGGGAGCTGTTTTTT	CSAFPGVDTGELFF
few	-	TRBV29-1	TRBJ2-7	TGCAGCACCTTACAGGGCTACGAGCAGTACTTC	CSTLQGYEQYF
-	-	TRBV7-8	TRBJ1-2	TGTGCCAGCAGCTTAGTAGGTCGGGGCCTTAACTATGGCTACACCTTC	CASSLVGRGLNYGYTF
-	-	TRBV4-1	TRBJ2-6	TGCGCCAGCAGCCAAGACAGGCGTGGGGCCAACGTCCTGACTTTC	CASSQDRRGANVLTF
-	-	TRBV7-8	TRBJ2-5	TGTGCCAGCAGCTTAGCGCCACAGGGACGGCGAGAGACCCAGTACTTC	CASSLAPQGRRETQYF
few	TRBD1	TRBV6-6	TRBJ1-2	TGTGCCAGCAGTTATTCGACAGGGGGGGATAACTATGGCTACACCTTC	CASSYSTGGDNYGYTF
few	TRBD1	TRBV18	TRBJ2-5	TGTGCCAGCTCACAAACCGCTCTACGACAGGGATCGGGTGAGACCCAGTACTTC	CASSQTALRQGSGETQYF
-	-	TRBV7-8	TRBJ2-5	TGTGCCAGCAGCCGAAGGGGACCGTACCAAGAGACCCCGTACTTC	CASSRRGPYQETPYF
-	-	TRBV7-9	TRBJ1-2	TGTGCCAGCAGCGGGCGGGGCCACCCTGGCTACACCTTC	CASSGRGHPGYTF
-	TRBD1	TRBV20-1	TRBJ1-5	TGCAGTGCTAGGACTAGGACAGGGGGTCAGCCCCAGCATTTT	CSARTRTGGQPQHF
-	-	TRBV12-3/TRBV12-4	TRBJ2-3	TGTGCCAGCAGCCGAGGGGGTAGCGCGGGAGATACGCAGTATTTT	CASSRGGSAGDTQYF
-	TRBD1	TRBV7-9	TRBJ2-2	TGTGCCAGCCGACTGGGAGACAGGGACACCGGGGAGCTGTTTTTT	CASRLGDRDTGELFF
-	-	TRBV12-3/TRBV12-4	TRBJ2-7	TGTGCCAGCAGCCTCGGGGCCTCGGCCTACGAGCAGTACTTC	CASSLGASAYEQYF
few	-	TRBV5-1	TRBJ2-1	TGCGCCAGCAGCTTGAAATCAGCGAGCCCCGGTGAGCAGTTCTTC	CASSLKSASPGEQFF
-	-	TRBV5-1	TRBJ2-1	TGCGCCAGCAGCGCTCTCCGGGGGGCGGTTTCCAATGAGCAGTTCTTC	CASSALRGAVSNEQFF
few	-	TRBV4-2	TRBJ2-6	TGTGCCAGCAGCCAGGGAAACCCGGGCCCTGGGGCCAACGTCCTGACTTTC	CASSQGNPGPGANVLTF
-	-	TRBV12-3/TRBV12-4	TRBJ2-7	TGTGCCAGCAGTACTAGGGCCGAGCAGTACTTC	CASSTRAEQYF
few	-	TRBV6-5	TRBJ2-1	TGTGCCAGCAGTTACTCTCCCCCGCCCGGGGAAGGTAGAAATGAGCAGTTCTTC	CASSYSPPPGEGRNEQFF
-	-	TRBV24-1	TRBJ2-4	TGTGCCACCAGTGACGCAGTGAACATTCAGTACTTC	CATSDAVNIQYF
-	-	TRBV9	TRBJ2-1	TGTGCCAGCAGCGTAGGTGACCTAAATGAGCAGTTCTTC	CASSVGDLNEQFF
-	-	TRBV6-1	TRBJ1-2	TGTGCCAGCAGAGCAGTCGGGGGGTTGGATGGCTACACCTTC	CASRAVGGLDGYTF
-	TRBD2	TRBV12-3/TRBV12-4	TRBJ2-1	TGTGCCAGCAGTTTGGCGGGACTAGTTTTCAATGAGCAGTTCTTC	CASSLAGLVFNEQFF
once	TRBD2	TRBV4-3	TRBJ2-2	TGCGCCAGCAGCGCCCGACTAGCGGGGGCGAACACCGGGGAGCTGTTTTTT	CASSARLAGANTGELFF
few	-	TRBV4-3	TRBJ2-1	TGCGCCAGCAGCCAAGAAATCCCCCCCTCTCTCGATGAGCAGTTCTTC	CASSQEIPPSLDEQFF
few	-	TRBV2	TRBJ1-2	TGTGCCAGCAGTCAAAGGACGCAGAACATAAACTATGGCTACACCTTC	CASSQRTQNINYGYTF
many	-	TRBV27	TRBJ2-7	TGTGCCAGCAGTTTAGCAGGGGAGTCCTACGAGCAGTACTTC	CASSLAGESYEQYF
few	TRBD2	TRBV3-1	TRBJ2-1	TGTGCCAGCAGTCATACTAGCGGCCTCTACAATGAGCAGTTCTTC	CASSHTSGLYNEQFF
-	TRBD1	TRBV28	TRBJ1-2	TGTACCAGCAGTGTAACCCTAGGACAGGGTGTGAACTATGGCTACACCTTC	CTSSVTLGQGVNYGYTF
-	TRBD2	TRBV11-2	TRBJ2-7	TGTGCCAGCAGCCTAGCGGTCAGGGATGAGCAGTACTTC	CASSLAVRDEQYF
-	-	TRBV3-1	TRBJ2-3	TGCGCCAGCAGCCAAGATCGGCGGAGCACAGATACGCAGTATTTT	CASSQDRRSTDTQYF
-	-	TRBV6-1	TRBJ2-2	TGTGCCAGCGAGGGGACCGGGGAGCTGTTTTTT	CASEGTGELFF
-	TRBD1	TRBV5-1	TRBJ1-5	TGCGCCAGCAGCCCGGGGGACAGGGGGGGCAATCAGCCCCAGCATTTT	CASSPGDRGGNQPQHF
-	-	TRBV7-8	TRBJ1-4	TGTGCCAGCAGATTGGGGAGAACAAGGGCAACTAATGAAAAACTGTTTTTT	CASRLGRTRATNEKLFF
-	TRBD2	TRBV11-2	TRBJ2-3	TGTGCCAGCAGCCGCGCCGTAGCGGGGGGGCAAGATACGCAGTATTTT	CASSRAVAGGQDTQYF
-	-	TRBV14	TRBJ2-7	TGTGCCAGCAGCCAAGGGTCAGGGTTCTCCTACGAGCAGTACTTC	CASSQGSGFSYEQYF
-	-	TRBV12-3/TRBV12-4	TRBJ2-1	TGTGCCAGCAGTTTTATGGAACAGCAGTTCTTC	CASSFMEQQFF
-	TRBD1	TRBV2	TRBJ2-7	TGTGCCAGCAGTGGGGACAGTTGGAGCGAGCAGTACTTC	CASSGDSWSEQYF
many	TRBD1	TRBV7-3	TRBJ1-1	TGTGCCAGCAGCTCGGACAGGGGCACTGAAGCTTTCTTT	CASSSDRGTEAFF
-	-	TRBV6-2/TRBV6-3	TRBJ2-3	TGTGCCAGCAGTTACGCTTATCCCCCGGGACTGTTCACAGATACGCAGTATTTT	CASSYAYPPGLFTDTQYF
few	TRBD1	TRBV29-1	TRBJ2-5	TGCAGCGCCCGGAGACAGGGACACCAAGAGACCCAGTACTTC	CSARRQGHQETQYF
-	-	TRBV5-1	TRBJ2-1	TGCGCCAGCAGCCCAGGATCTGGGACGACCGGCCACAATGAGCAGTTCTTC	CASSPGSGTTGHNEQFF
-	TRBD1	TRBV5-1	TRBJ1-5	TGCGCCAGCAGCCAGGGACAGGGAGCAAATCAGCCCCAGCATTTT	CASSQGQGANQPQHF
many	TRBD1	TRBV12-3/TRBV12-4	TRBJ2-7	TGTGCCAGCAGTTACCGGGACAGATCCTACGAGCAGTACTTC	CASSYRDRSYEQYF